One T cell receptor beta chain is described in this entry. What this receptor recognizes is not known. Per-nucleotide qualities are absent, and no much larger clonotype sits a single base away. The data stem from a study of T cell changes during pregnancy in multiple sclerosis (dated by TCRdb to 2018 to 2020). Looking at the study overall: The study examined how the T cell repertoire changed over the course of pregnancy in women with multiple sclerosis.

Its CDR3 holds 13 amino acids, cysteine through phenylalanine. This entry keeps only the CDR3 DNA: 39 bases, framed from base 1. CDR1 and CDR2 are read off the germline V gene as MRHNA and SNTAGT. V was cut back by 5 bases and J by 0 bases, leaving a gap of 5 bases between them. The library was produced with the immunoSEQ multiplex PCR assay. Drawn from immuneACCESS, this table holds only the in-frame rearrangements with V and J called that TCRdb kept. Clones are partly lost; checked studies trace under half to an unresolved V gene and leave the rest unexplained. The sample table shows approximately 48,000 clones, and under 95% are seen once. Around 0.6% of the sample comes from the top ten.

The chain couples TRBV6-4 to TRBJ1-5, with the D gene too uncertain to name. This receptor was identified in a female donor with multiple sclerosis, enrolled in a pregnancy study. Sample: CD4+ T cells from peripheral blood mononuclear cells, taken in the second trimester of pregnancy. Here is the DNA: TGTGCCAGCAGTAGACATAGCAATCAGCCCCAGCATTTT. It encodes CASSRHSNQPQHF.